This T cell receptor beta chain was sequenced during a study of control samples from healthy donors and cancer patients. The assay was immunoSEQ multiplex PCR, and TCRdb's table has in-frame clones only and misses some. The table has 60,000 or so clones, roughly 95% seen once. This CDR3 is built from 14 residues. Germline CDR1 reads LNHDA; CDR2 reads SQIVND (reference sequence). Trimming removed 3 bases at V and 3 bases at J, with 11 bases between. The rearrangement links TRBV19 to TRBJ1-1, with D possibly TRBD1 on 6 matching bases. The receptor was isolated from a woman aged 18-29 years in good health. The material sequenced was blood. CDR3 residues: CASSIRGADTEAFF. The DNA of the CDR3 is TGTGCCAGTAGTATTAGGGGGGCGGACACTGAAGCTTTCTTT.